This TCR beta chain was retrieved from a study of patients and donors after allogeneic stem cell transplantation. TCRdb analysed the RT-PCR reads with MiXCR anew, one entry per CDR3 protein. The repertoire has 70,000 or so distinct CDR3 sequences, around a quarter of them found once; the top ten carry about a quarter. The table lists this clonotype with a few counts. This CDR3 comprises 12 residues. V lost 0 bases, J lost 2 bases, and 1 base lay in between. Germline V gives CDR1 SGDLS, CDR2 YYNGEE. The clonotype was recovered from a human donor who was either an allogeneic HSCT recipient or a stem cell or donor lymphocyte infusion donor (not recorded which). It is not recorded whose cells these are; they may come from a transplant donor. Sequenced input: blood, either unsorted or a sorted T cell fraction (not recorded which). V usage is TRBV9 and J usage is TRBJ2-3, with D uncertain. The CDR3: CASSVATDTQYF. The CDR3 bases are TGTGCCAGCAGCGTAGCCACAGATACGCAGTATTTT.